This TCR beta chain was retrieved from a study of post-analysis software for immune sequencing data. Notes on the study in general: Five TRBV segments occurring more often in patients than controls included TRBV5-6, TRBV5-1 and TRBV20-1.

Germline CDR1 reads MNHEY; CDR2 reads SVGEGT. The CDR3 runs to 15 residues. Incorporated into the TCR beta cDNA libraries were unique molecular identifiers, which served to reduce PCR and sequencing biases. TCRdb used MiXCR to reprocess the PCR reads, holding one entry per CDR3 protein. The table lists around 710,000 distinct CDR3 sequences, just over 45% of them singletons. About this clonotype: The antigen remains undetermined.

The clonotype was recovered from a girl aged 10 to 17 with multiple sclerosis. Sequenced input: blood. V usage is TRBV6-2 or TRBV6-3 and J usage is TRBJ2-1; TRBD2 aligns across 11 bases. The J call may be incorrect, as the DNA end agrees better with TRBJ2-7. CDR3 sequence (DNA): TGTGCCAGTGCCGGACTAGCGGGCCTTTACAATGAGCAGTACTTC. It translates to CASAGLAGLYNEQYF.